Presented here are 32 T cell receptor beta chains from one specimen sequenced in a study of blood T cell repertoires in COVID-19. Here immunoSEQ multiplex PCR was the method, and the copy in TCRdb shows in-frame clones only, minus some. Found here are some 50,000 clones, around 80% of them singletons; the top ten hold roughly 8.2%. Sequencing input: peripheral blood. The origin of the receptors is an elderly man in a cohort sampled during active COVID-19.

This chain connects TRBV19 to TRBJ2-1; D gene ambiguous. Trimming took 2 bases from V and 5 from J, leaving 7 bases between them. Germline CDR1 LNHDA, CDR2 SQIVND (reference sequence). This CDR3 spans 13 amino acids. The chain's CDR3 is CASSISRNNEQFF. CDR3 nucleotides: TGTGCCAGTAGTATATCCAGAAACAATGAGCAGTTCTTC. The variable domain in full, completed from reference TRBV19 and TRBJ2-1, reads DGGITQSPKYLFRKEGQNVTLSCEQNLNHDAMYWYRQDPGQGLRLIYYSQIVNDFQKGDIAEGYSVSREKKESFPLTVTSAQKNPTAFYLCASSISRNNEQFFGPGTRLTVL.

This sequence joins TRBV18 and TRBJ2-7; D gene unclear. Germline CDR1 is KGHSH and CDR2 is LQKENI. Trimming removed 3 bases from V and 7 bases from J, with 7 bases in between. This CDR3 contains 11 residues. CDR3 nucleotide sequence: TGTGCCAGCTCACCCCAGATTGAGCAGTACTTC. Encoded protein: CASSPQIEQYF.

This chain joins TRBV7-9 and TRBJ2-3; 8 nucleotides align to TRBD2. The CDR3 consists of 17 residues. J lost 0 bases, V lost 1 base, and 6 bases had no gene match. Germline V CDR1 and CDR2: SEHNR, FQNEAQ (reference sequence). The CDR3 loop is CASSLVLADFSTDTQYF. The CDR3 coding sequence is TGTGCCAGCAGCTTAGTACTAGCGGACTTTAGCACAGATACGCAGTATTTT.

This clone has just a few counts. This chain connects TRBV11-2 to TRBJ2-7; the match to TRBD2 covers 8 bases. Germline assignment: CDR1 SGHAT and CDR2 FQNNGV. CDR3 length equals 15 residues. V was clipped by 0 bases and J by 1 base; unmatched bases: 2. The CDR3 loop is CASSLERGRSYEQYF. CDR3 in DNA: TGTGCCAGCAGCTTAGAACGCGGGAGGTCCTACGAGCAGTACTTC.

The chain couples TRBV19 to TRBJ2-7; TRBD1 matches at 8 bases. Unmatched junction bases numbered 9, after V lost 7 bases and J lost 7 bases. The V gene's germline CDR1 is LNHDA and CDR2 SQIVND (reference sequence). The CDR3 spans 13 residues. The CDR3, as DNA: TGTGCCAGTAAAAACAGGGGGACGGGGGAGCAGTACTTC. It yields the protein CASKNRGTGEQYF.

This CDR3 is CASRTGGDYTEAFF. The CDR3 DNA sequence: TGCGCCAGCAGGACAGGGGGTGATTACACTGAAGCTTTCTTT. The chain is built from TRBV4-3 and TRBJ1-1; 9 bases line up with TRBD1. Per the germline V gene, CDR1 is LGHNA and CDR2 is YSLEER. With 6 bases clipped from V and 3 bases from J, the junction kept 5 bases outside the gene matches. CDR3 length: 14 amino acids.

The gene calls are TRBV2 and TRBJ2-7; 8 bases line up with TRBD1. The length of the CDR3 is 14 residues. V gave up 7 bases and J gave up 1 base; unmatched junction bases: 6. Germline assignment: CDR1 SNHLY and CDR2 FYNNEI. The DNA for the CDR3 is TGTGCCAGCAAGGACAGGGTCCTTTCCTACGAGCAGTACTTC. Protein product: CASKDRVLSYEQYF.

The chain carries TRBV10-1 and TRBJ2-7; D perhaps matches TRBD1 (6 bases). The germline V gene encodes CDR1 WNHNN and CDR2 SYGVQD (reference sequence). V lost 5 bases and J 5 bases, leaving 16 bases between the germline ends. The CDR3 has 14 residues. In nucleotides, the CDR3 is TGCGCCAGCAGTAGAGGGGCAGGGGAAAACGAGCAGTACTTC. Translating gives CASSRGAGENEQYF.

V gene TRBV6-1 combines with J gene TRBJ1-3; 10 bases map to TRBD1. This CDR3 has 16 amino acids. CDR1 is MNHNS and CDR2 is SASEGT in the germline V gene. Trimming cost V 4 bases and J 2 bases; bases outside gene matches: 5. The CDR3 sequence is CASSATGQGAGNTIYF. The DNA for the CDR3 is TGTGCCAGCAGTGCAACAGGACAGGGGGCTGGAAACACCATATATTTT.

V and J are TRBV6-6 and TRBJ1-2; maybe TRBD1 (5 bases). CDR1 and CDR2 (germline): MNHNY, SVGAGI (reference sequence). Trimming removed 7 bases from V and 7 bases from J, with 16 bases in between. This CDR3 has 13 amino acids. In DNA, the CDR3 is TGTGCCAGCAAACAACAGGTCGTGGGTGGCTACACCTTC. Translated, it gives CASKQQVVGGYTF.

The J gene is TRBJ1-4, the V gene TRBV4-3, with 7 bases aligning to TRBD1. Looked up from germline, CDR1 is LGHNA and CDR2 is YSLEER. The ends lost 3 bases at V and 7 bases at J; junction bases unmatched: 8. This CDR3 region has 15 residues. The CDR3 reads CASSHDRAGGEKLFF. The CDR3 DNA follows: TGCGCCAGCAGCCATGACAGGGCCGGGGGTGAAAAACTGTTTTTT.

This sequence joins TRBV5-1 and TRBJ2-7, with D possibly being TRBD2 (5 bases). Trimming shortened V by 5 bases and J by 7 bases, and 19 bases separated the two germline ends. The CDR3 sequence is 14 residues long. Germline values: CDR1 SGHRS, CDR2 YFSETQ. The DNA for the CDR3 is TGCGCCAGCAGGCCGGGATCCTTAATCACTGAGCAGTACTTC. Amino acid sequence: CASRPGSLITEQYF.

The V and J genes are TRBV18 and TRBJ2-2, with a tentative D call TRBD1 (5 bases). Trimming shortened V by 2 bases and J by 5 bases, and 15 bases separated the two germline ends. The germline V gene has CDR1 KGHSH and CDR2 LQKENI. The CDR3 is 16 residues long. CDR3 DNA sequence: TGTGCCAGCTCACCAAGGACAAGCACCCTGACCGGGGAGCTGTTTTTT. As protein: CASSPRTSTLTGELFF.

The V gene is TRBV7-2, the J gene TRBJ2-1; D perhaps matches TRBD2 (5 bases). The V end was cut by 5 bases, the J end by 2 bases, with 16 bases between. This CDR3 region has 16 residues. CDR1 SGHTA and CDR2 FQGNSA come from the germline V gene. Here the CDR3 DNA reads TGTGCCAGCAGCCTTTGGGTAGCGCGTACCTACAATGAGCAGTTCTTC. The encoded protein is CASSLWVARTYNEQFF.

The chain is built from TRBV28 and TRBJ1-5; unclear D gene. The CDR3 is made up of 15 amino acids. V lost 4 bases, J lost 0 bases, and 10 bases lay in between. Germline CDR1 MDHEN, CDR2 SYDVKM. The CDR3 DNA is TGTGCCAGCAGTTCGCGCCGAACTAGCAATCAGCCCCAGCATTTT. Its protein is CASSSRRTSNQPQHF.

This chain links TRBV30 with TRBJ1-1; D call uncertain. The germline V and J ends were trimmed by 0 bases and 0 bases, with 8 bases remaining between them. This CDR3 is 14 amino acids long. Germline assignment: CDR1 GTSNPN and CDR2 SVGIG (reference sequence). CDR3 DNA sequence: TGTGCCTGGAGTGTATTCAACATGAACACTGAAGCTTTCTTT. It yields the protein CAWSVFNMNTEAFF. The full variable domain, with the rest looked up from reference TRBV30 and TRBJ1-1, is SQTIHQWPATLVQPVGSPLSLECTVEGTSNPNLYWYRQAAGRGLQLLFYSVGIGQISSEVPQNLSASRPQDRQFILSSKKLLLSDSGFYLCAWSVFNMNTEAFFGQGTRLTVV.

The rearrangement joins TRBV19 to TRBJ1-4; a weak D match, TRBD1 (6 bases). Trimming pared 6 bases from V and 0 bases from J, leaving 11 bases between. This CDR3 is built from 15 residues. Germline V CDR1 and CDR2: LNHDA, SQIVND (reference sequence). CDR3 protein: CASRGTSATNEKLFF. The CDR3 coding sequence is TGTGCCAGTAGGGGGACATCCGCAACTAATGAAAAACTGTTTTTT.

V and J are TRBV29-1 and TRBJ2-1, with D perhaps TRBD2 (6 bases). CDR1 SQVTM and CDR2 ANQGSEA come from the germline V gene. The germline V and J ends were trimmed by 5 bases and 5 bases, with 13 bases remaining between them. The CDR3 covers 13 residues. The CDR3 nucleotides read TGCAGCGTTATAGTGGGGGGAAACAATGAGCAGTTCTTC. This sequence encodes CSVIVGGNNEQFF.

This clone has only a few counts. The chain employs TRBV18 and TRBJ2-2; 7 nucleotides match TRBD2. CDR1 is KGHSH, CDR2 LQKENI, per germline. Germline trimming cut 1 base from V and 3 bases from J; bases unmatched to any gene: 8. The length of the CDR3 is 17 residues. The CDR3 protein is CASSPLRGKVDTGELFF. The CDR3 DNA is TGTGCCAGCTCACCACTGCGGGGGAAAGTTGACACCGGGGAGCTGTTTTTT.

The chain is built from TRBV3-1 (or the pseudogene TRBV3-2) and TRBJ2-1; 7 positions match TRBD2. Germline assignment: CDR1 LGHDT and CDR2 YNNKEL (reference sequence). The CDR3 contains 16 residues. V gave up 2 bases and J gave up 5 bases; unmatched junction bases: 9. For the CDR3, the DNA is TGTGCCAGCAGCCAATCACGAAGCGGGGTCGACAATGAGCAGTTCTTC. Protein sequence: CASSQSRSGVDNEQFF.

The rearrangement links TRBV18 to TRBJ2-1, with 7 bases fitting TRBD1. Per the germline V gene, CDR1 is KGHSH and CDR2 is LQKENI. This CDR3 is built from 14 residues. J gave up 7 bases and V 1 base, and 4 bases lay outside the gene matches. The CDR3 coding sequence is TGTGCCAGCTCACCACAGGGGGCTTGGAATGAGCAGTTCTTC. Translating it yields CASSPQGAWNEQFF. Drawing the rest from reference TRBV18 and TRBJ2-1, the complete variable domain is NAGVMQNPRHLVRRRGQEARLRCSPMKGHSHVYWYRQLPEEGLKFMVYLQKENIIDESGMPKERFSAEFPKEGPSILRIQQVVRGDSAAYFCASSPQGAWNEQFFGPGTRLTVL.

This clone came up once. The CDR3, as DNA: TGTGCCAGCAGTGAATATGGCGGAACCTACGAGCAGTACTTC. Residues: CASSEYGGTYEQYF. The genes are TRBV6-1 and TRBJ2-7; D is undetermined. Germline V gene data show CDR1 as MNHNS and CDR2 as SASEGT. CDR3 length: 14 residues. The V and J ends lost 2 bases and 2 bases respectively, with 10 bases between them.

In its sample, this clone was seen a few times. This chain links TRBV7-6 with TRBJ1-2; the D gene is possibly TRBD1 (5 bases). V shed 5 bases and J shed 4 bases, with 11 bases lying between them. Germline V gene lookup returns CDR1 SGHVS and CDR2 FNYEAQ. The CDR3 consists of 13 residues. The CDR3 loop is CASSPQGSYGYTF. Written as DNA, the CDR3 is TGTGCCAGCAGCCCCCAGGGCAGCTATGGCTACACCTTC.

Here the CDR3 DNA reads TGTGCCTGGAGTGGGGGACAGCTCAATCAGCCCCAGCATTTT. Its protein is CAWSGGQLNQPQHF. This chain uses TRBV30 with TRBJ1-5; 7 nucleotides line up with TRBD1. This CDR3 is 14 amino acids long. Germline V gene sequence: CDR1 GTSNPN, CDR2 SVGIG (reference sequence). The V and J ends lost 1 base and 3 bases, in that order; junction bases with no gene match: 3.

This clone was recorded a few times. The genes are TRBV2 and TRBJ2-6, with TRBD2 identical over 7 bases. CDR1 SNHLY and CDR2 FYNNEI come from the germline V gene. There are 17 residues in the CDR3. V was clipped by 6 bases and J by 0 bases; unmatched bases: 8. Here the CDR3 reads CASSPLGGGSGANVLTF. The DNA for the CDR3 is TGTGCCAGCAGCCCTCTTGGGGGGGGCTCTGGGGCCAACGTCCTGACTTTC.

The chain employs TRBV10-3 and TRBJ2-3; 12 positions agree with TRBD2. Trimming at V came to 4 bases and at J to 3 bases, leaving 11 bases not matched to a gene. The CDR3 sequence is 18 residues long. Germline V gene sequence: CDR1 ENHRY, CDR2 SYGVKD. The CDR3 DNA reads TGTGCCATCAGTGGTTCGGCTAGCGGGGGGGCCAGGACAGATACGCAGTATTTT. It translates to CAISGSASGGARTDTQYF.

Notes on this clone: This CDR3 is also generated by other DNA sequences in the sample. The genes are TRBV2 and TRBJ1-4, with D maybe TRBD1 (5 bases). Per the germline V gene, CDR1 is SNHLY and CDR2 is FYNNEI. Trimming stripped 7 bases from V and 0 bases from J, with 12 bases between. This CDR3 has 15 residues. The CDR3 nucleotides are TGTGCCAGCACCTCACAGGCCGCAACTAATGAAAAACTGTTTTTT. Amino acid sequence: CASTSQAATNEKLFF.

This rearrangement joins TRBV7-3 to TRBJ1-1; tentatively, D is TRBD1 (5 bases). This CDR3 spans 14 amino acids. Trimming pared 1 base from V and 5 bases from J, leaving 11 bases between. The germline V gene encodes CDR1 SGHTA and CDR2 FQGTGA. DNA for the CDR3: TGTGCCAGCAGCTTAAACCCCCGGGGGACTGAAGCTTTCTTT. This gives the protein CASSLNPRGTEAFF.

V and J are TRBV4-3 and TRBJ1-1; D ambiguous. The CDR3 contains 16 residues. Germline CDR1 reads LGHNA; CDR2 reads YSLEER. V shed 0 bases and J shed 0 bases, with 11 bases lying between them. The CDR3 sequence is CASSQDLTRLNTEAFF. The DNA for the CDR3 is TGCGCCAGCAGCCAAGACTTAACCAGATTGAACACTGAAGCTTTCTTT.

The chain employs TRBV5-4 and TRBJ2-3; 8 bases match TRBD2. The CDR3 consists of 16 residues. Losses at the gene ends were 5 bases for V and 0 bases for J; bases not matched to a gene: 8. CDR1 and CDR2 (germline): SGHNT, YYREEE (reference sequence). The CDR3 DNA follows: TGTGCCAGCAGGGGTACTAGCGGAGATAGCACAGATACGCAGTATTTT. This encodes CASRGTSGDSTDTQYF.

The V gene is TRBV3-1 (or the pseudogene TRBV3-2), the J gene TRBJ1-1; D is unclear. CDR1 and CDR2 (germline): LGHDT, YNNKEL (reference sequence). Trimming removed 1 base at V and 0 bases at J, with 3 bases between. This CDR3 region has 13 residues. The CDR3 DNA follows: TGTGCCAGCAGCCAAGGTATGAACACTGAAGCTTTCTTT. Translating gives CASSQGMNTEAFF.

The chain joins TRBV4-1 to TRBJ1-2; TRBD1 might be the D (6 bases). This CDR3 is built from 15 residues. The germline CDR1 and CDR2 sequences are MGHRA and YSYEKL. V lost 2 bases and J lost 4, with 14 bases in between. This chain's CDR3 is CASSQITGQSYGYTF. The CDR3 DNA sequence: TGCGCCAGCAGCCAAATTACAGGGCAAAGCTATGGCTACACCTTC.